A selection of T cell receptor beta chains follows, all from one sample in a study of T cell changes during pregnancy in multiple sclerosis. Here immunoSEQ multiplex PCR was the method, and the copy in TCRdb shows in-frame clones only, minus some. The repertoire holds 40,000 to 45,000 clones, 85% to 95% seen once, with 0.45% to 0.55% in the top ten. The sample consisted of CD4+ T cells from peripheral blood mononuclear cells, taken in the third trimester of pregnancy. The receptors were gathered from a female donor with multiple sclerosis, enrolled in a pregnancy study. Both conserved end residues are part of each CDR3. The order of the fields is J gene, clone size, V gene, D gene, CDR3 DNA, CDR3 protein. D genes are given only for firm matches. Rows may omit the clone size; those that give it use once, few, many or a size class.

J gene: TRBJ2-7
clone size: NA
V gene: TRBV11-2
D gene: TRBD1
CDR3 DNA: TGTGCCAGCAGACCCTTATGGGACAGGGGAAACAGGCTAACCTACGAGCAGTACTTC
CDR3 protein: CASRPLWDRGNRLTYEQYF

J gene: TRBJ1-1
clone size: few
V gene: TRBV29-1
D gene: NA
CDR3 DNA: TGCAGCGTTGGGCGGCAGACTGTGAACACTGAAGCTTTCTTT
CDR3 protein: CSVGRQTVNTEAFF

J gene: TRBJ1-3
clone size: NA
V gene: TRBV7-2
D gene: NA
CDR3 DNA: TGTGCCAGCAGCACCCCCCGGGGAAACACCATATATTTT
CDR3 protein: CASSTPRGNTIYF

J gene: TRBJ2-7
clone size: NA
V gene: TRBV5-6
D gene: NA
CDR3 DNA: TGTGCCAGCCAAACCCTCACAGGGATTCGGGCCTACGAGCAGTACTTC
CDR3 protein: CASQTLTGIRAYEQYF

J gene: TRBJ2-7
clone size: NA
V gene: TRBV4-1
D gene: TRBD2
CDR3 DNA: TGCGCCAGCAGCCAACGAGCGACTAGCGGGAGTAGACGGTACGAGCAGTACTTC
CDR3 protein: CASSQRATSGSRRYEQYF

J gene: TRBJ1-3
clone size: NA
V gene: TRBV11-2
D gene: NA
CDR3 DNA: TGTGCCAGCAGCTTAGGGGTATGGGACTTCGTATATTTT
CDR3 protein: CASSLGVWDFVYF

J gene: TRBJ2-4
clone size: NA
V gene: TRBV19
D gene: NA
CDR3 DNA: TGTGCCAGTAGTATTTTCCAAGGTAGCAAAGTTACTCAGTACTTC
CDR3 protein: CASSIFQGSKVTQYF

J gene: TRBJ2-5
clone size: NA
V gene: TRBV5-6
D gene: TRBD2
CDR3 DNA: TGTGCCAGCAGCTTGGGGACTAGCGGGAGAGAGACCCAGTACTTC
CDR3 protein: CASSLGTSGRETQYF

J gene: TRBJ1-2
clone size: NA
V gene: TRBV19
D gene: NA
CDR3 DNA: TGTGCCAGTAGTCCGGGACTACTGAAATTCTATGGCTACACCTTC
CDR3 protein: CASSPGLLKFYGYTF

J gene: TRBJ1-1
clone size: NA
V gene: TRBV30
D gene: NA
CDR3 DNA: TGTGCCTGGGATTCGGGAAACGGCAGAAACACTGAAGCTTTCTTT
CDR3 protein: CAWDSGNGRNTEAFF

J gene: TRBJ2-7
clone size: NA
V gene: TRBV7-9
D gene: TRBD1
CDR3 DNA: TGTGCCAGCAGCCAAATTACGGGACAGGGGGCATCCGAGCAGTACTTC
CDR3 protein: CASSQITGQGASEQYF

J gene: TRBJ2-7
clone size: NA
V gene: TRBV4-3
D gene: TRBD1
CDR3 DNA: TGCGCCAGCAGCCGAGCGACAGGGACCTACGAGCAGTACTTC
CDR3 protein: CASSRATGTYEQYF

J gene: TRBJ1-2
clone size: once
V gene: TRBV7-9
D gene: NA
CDR3 DNA: TGTGCCAGCAGCTTACAGGTTAACTATGGCTACACCTTC
CDR3 protein: CASSLQVNYGYTF

J gene: TRBJ2-5
clone size: NA
V gene: TRBV28
D gene: TRBD2
CDR3 DNA: TGTGCCAGCAGTTTAGGGAGGGTTTTCTTCCAAGAGACCCAGTACTTC
CDR3 protein: CASSLGRVFFQETQYF

J gene: TRBJ2-7
clone size: once
V gene: TRBV6-1
D gene: NA
CDR3 DNA: TGTGCCAGCAGAACCGACATTTACGAGCAGTACTTC
CDR3 protein: CASRTDIYEQYF

J gene: TRBJ1-4
clone size: NA
V gene: TRBV19
D gene: NA
CDR3 DNA: TGTGCCAGTCATACTTTCAGTAGCTCTAATGAAAAACTGTTTTTT
CDR3 protein: CASHTFSSSNEKLFF

J gene: TRBJ2-7
clone size: NA
V gene: TRBV7-2
D gene: TRBD2
CDR3 DNA: TGTGCCAGCAGCTCCACTAGCGGGAGCAGCGAGCAGTACTTC
CDR3 protein: CASSSTSGSSEQYF

J gene: TRBJ1-1
clone size: NA
V gene: TRBV29-1
D gene: NA
CDR3 DNA: TGCAGCGTTAACCGGGGGGCAGCTGAAGCTTTCTTT
CDR3 protein: CSVNRGAAEAFF

J gene: TRBJ2-2
clone size: NA
V gene: TRBV6-1
D gene: NA
CDR3 DNA: TGTGCCACTCGGGAGCGGGTGAGCACCGGGGAGCTGTTTTTT
CDR3 protein: CATRERVSTGELFF

J gene: TRBJ2-1
clone size: NA
V gene: TRBV7-9
D gene: NA
CDR3 DNA: TGTGCCAGCAGCCCTCACGGGAGAAGGGCCAATGAGCAGTTCTTC
CDR3 protein: CASSPHGRRANEQFF

J gene: TRBJ1-1
clone size: few
V gene: TRBV7-9
D gene: NA
CDR3 DNA: TGTGCCAGCAGCTTAGTTGGACTTGAAGCTTTCTTT
CDR3 protein: CASSLVGLEAFF

J gene: TRBJ1-1
clone size: NA
V gene: TRBV5-1
D gene: NA
CDR3 DNA: TGCGCCAGCAGCATTGACAGGCACACTGAAGCTTTCTTT
CDR3 protein: CASSIDRHTEAFF

J gene: TRBJ2-5
clone size: NA
V gene: TRBV19
D gene: NA
CDR3 DNA: TGTGCCAGTAGCCTAACGGCGCCTTCGGGAGAGACCCAGTACTTC
CDR3 protein: CASSLTAPSGETQYF

J gene: TRBJ1-1
clone size: few
V gene: TRBV9
D gene: TRBD1
CDR3 DNA: TGTGCCAGCAGTGCCGGGACAGGGAATCGGGCTTTCTTT
CDR3 protein: CASSAGTGNRAFF

J gene: TRBJ2-5
clone size: NA
V gene: TRBV5-4
D gene: TRBD1
CDR3 DNA: TGTGCCAGCAGCTTGGGGGGGACAGGGGTCCAAGAGACCCAGTACTTC
CDR3 protein: CASSLGGTGVQETQYF

J gene: TRBJ2-7
clone size: NA
V gene: TRBV5-4
D gene: TRBD1
CDR3 DNA: TGTGCCAGCAGGCCTGGACAGGCCTACGAGCAGTACTTC
CDR3 protein: CASRPGQAYEQYF

J gene: TRBJ1-2
clone size: once
V gene: TRBV10-3
D gene: NA
CDR3 DNA: TGTGCCATCATGAGCCAGGGGTCGACTAACTATGGCTACACCTTC
CDR3 protein: CAIMSQGSTNYGYTF

J gene: TRBJ2-3
clone size: NA
V gene: TRBV30
D gene: TRBD2
CDR3 DNA: TGTGCCTGGGGGGGACTAGCGGGAGTCACAGATACGCAGTATTTT
CDR3 protein: CAWGGLAGVTDTQYF

J gene: TRBJ2-1
clone size: NA
V gene: TRBV6-6
D gene: TRBD2
CDR3 DNA: TGTGCCAGCAGCCGAGGGCTAGCGGGAGGGCATGAGCAGTTCTTC
CDR3 protein: CASSRGLAGGHEQFF

J gene: TRBJ2-1
clone size: NA
V gene: TRBV12-5
D gene: TRBD2
CDR3 DNA: TGTGCTAGTGGTTTGGTATTGAGCGGGAGTCGTAACAATGAGCAGTTCTTC
CDR3 protein: CASGLVLSGSRNNEQFF